The 5 T cell receptor beta chains listed next were all sequenced from one sample in a study of T cell changes during pregnancy in multiple sclerosis. The method was immunoSEQ multiplex PCR; TCRdb's version includes in-frame clones alone and lacks a portion of them. The sample has 20,000 or so clones, 80% to 90% seen once; the top ten hold 4.5% to 7%. Sample: CD8+ T cells from peripheral blood mononuclear cells, taken after pregnancy. The receptors were sampled from a female donor in good health, enrolled as a control in a pregnancy study.

This clone was recorded once. The DNA for the CDR3 is TGCAGCGTTGTCCCGTCCAGTGTGGCTAGCAGGACCGGGGAGCTGTTTTTT. Amino acids: CSVVPSSVASRTGELFF. V and J are TRBV29-1 and TRBJ2-2; D might be TRBD2 (5 bases). Per germline, CDR1 SQVTM and CDR2 ANQGSEA. The CDR3 runs 17 residues. Trimming stripped 4 bases from V and 5 bases from J, with 23 bases between.

The chain has TRBV7-9 and TRBJ2-5, with D possibly TRBD1 on 6 matching bases. This CDR3 region has 15 residues. V was trimmed by 2 bases and J by 0 bases, leaving 10 bases between them. CDR1 is SEHNR and CDR2 is FQNEAQ in the germline V gene (reference sequence). The CDR3 spells CASSLFPGDQETQYF. CDR3 in DNA: TGTGCCAGCAGCTTATTTCCAGGGGACCAAGAGACCCAGTACTTC.

The chain couples TRBV27 to TRBJ2-7; possibly TRBD2 for D (5 bases). CDR3 size: 14 residues. Germline values: CDR1 MNHEY, CDR2 SMNVEV (reference sequence). Trimming removed 0 bases from V and 3 bases from J, with 9 bases in between. The CDR3 region is CASSLSAGNYEQYF. The DNA for the CDR3 is TGTGCCAGCAGTTTATCGGCCGGGAACTACGAGCAGTACTTC.

The chain carries TRBV20-1 and TRBJ2-2, with D unclear. The germline V gene encodes CDR1 DFQATT and CDR2 SNEGSKA (reference sequence). Trimming pared 3 bases from V and 9 bases from J, leaving 8 bases between. This CDR3 has 11 residues. The CDR3 sequence is CSASLGRELFF. In DNA form, the CDR3 reads TGCAGTGCTAGTCTAGGCCGGGAGCTGTTTTTT.

The V and J genes are TRBV7-8 and TRBJ1-1; D not certain. V lost 5 bases and J lost 2, with 6 bases in between. The germline V gene has CDR1 SGHVS and CDR2 FQNEAQ. This CDR3 is built from 12 residues. CDR3 bases: TGTGCCAGCAGCAATACAAACACTGAAGCTTTCTTT. This encodes CASSNTNTEAFF.